The 3 T cell receptor beta chains below come from one sample, sequenced in a study of CD8 T cells in ankylosing spondylitis. TCRdb re-analysed the 5' RACE reads in MiXCR, keeping a single row per CDR3 protein. The sample shows hundreds of thousands of distinct CDR3 sequences, 8% to 10% of them seen only once. Sequencing was performed on blood, either unsorted or a sorted T cell fraction (not recorded which). The receptor set was obtained from a female donor with ankylosing spondylitis or in good health (not recorded which).

V usage is TRBV27 and J usage is TRBJ2-7; TRBD1 matches 11 bases. Germline trimming cut 4 bases from V and 3 bases from J; bases unmatched to any gene: 2. The CDR3 is 14 residues long. Germline V CDR1 and CDR2: MNHEY, SMNVEV (reference sequence). The CDR3 sequence: CASSWTGGFYEQYF. The CDR3, as DNA: TGTGCCAGCAGTTGGACAGGGGGCTTCTACGAGCAGTACTTC.

This clonotype was recorded many times. The rearrangement uses TRBV12-3 or TRBV12-4 and TRBJ2-2; the match to TRBD2 covers 7 bases. V trimming: 8 bases; J trimming: 3 bases; junction bases outside the gene matches: 21. The CDR3 has 19 residues. Here the CDR3 reads CASRGGKLATTADTGELFF. In DNA, the CDR3 is TGTGCCAGCCGTGGGGGGAAACTAGCGACGACCGCGGACACCGGGGAGCTGTTTTTT.

This clonotype has ten or more counts. The rearrangement uses TRBV11-2 and TRBJ2-3; D is unresolved. V was clipped by 3 bases and J by 1 base, with 8 bases between them. CDR1 and CDR2 from the germline V gene are SGHAT and FQNNGV. CDR3 length: 14 amino acids. This chain's CDR3 is CASSLAWGTDTQYF. DNA for the CDR3: TGTGCCAGCAGCTTGGCATGGGGCACAGATACGCAGTATTTT.